The entry that follows covers one TCR beta chain sequence. The data are from a study of T-cell memory formation after mild COVID-19. Germline values: CDR1 DFQATT, CDR2 SNEGSKA (reference sequence). Trimming stripped 1 base from V and 2 bases from J, with 9 bases between. CDR3 length: 14 residues. A single record per CDR3 protein comes from TCRdb applying MiXCR to the 5' RACE reads. The sample lists roughly 200,000 distinct CDR3 sequences, around 16% occurring once. Sequencing was done on a sample of PBMCs or a T cell subset sorted from them (not recorded which). J is TRBJ2-1 and V is TRBV20-1; D may be TRBD1 or TRBD2 (5 bases each). This sequence was found in an adult woman who had mild COVID-19 (a few samples of this study predate the infection). Cell type and time point are not known. CDR3 region: CSARVEGTYNEQFF. As DNA, the CDR3 is TGCAGTGCTAGAGTAGAGGGGACCTACAATGAGCAGTTCTTC.